One and the same sample provided the 24 T cell receptor beta chains below, sequenced in a study of blood T cells in healthy people across ages. It was with a sample-barcoded 5' primer and a J-beta primer mix that a second PCR of about 7 to 12 cycles was run. TCRdb reprocessed the 5' RACE reads with MiXCR, giving one entry per CDR3 protein. Of about 1,500,000 distinct CDR3 sequences listed, 28% are singletons. The specimen was blood. All receptors come from a woman aged 30 to 39 in good health.

This clonotype was seen a few times. J is TRBJ2-5 and V is TRBV5-1, with 14 bases fitting TRBD2. CDR3 length: 16 amino acids. V lost 1 base and J lost 3; bases outside the gene matches: 2. Germline CDR1 SGHRS, CDR2 YFSETQ. The CDR3: CASSLLGLAGEETQYF. The CDR3 DNA reads TGCGCCAGCAGCTTGCTGGGACTAGCGGGGGAAGAGACCCAGTACTTC. Supplemented by reference TRBV5-1 and TRBJ2-5, the full variable domain reads KAGVTQTPRYLIKTRGQQVTLSCSPISGHRSVSWYQQTPGQGLQFLFEYFSETQRNKGNFPGRFSGRQFSNSRSEMNVSTLELGDSALYLCASSLLGLAGEETQYFGPGTRLLVL.

The chain links TRBV19 to TRBJ1-2; D perhaps matches TRBD1 (6 bases). Germline V CDR1 and CDR2: LNHDA, SQIVND (reference sequence). V lost 3 bases and J 3 bases, leaving 11 bases between the germline ends. The CDR3 runs to 14 residues. The CDR3: CASSIGQIDYGYTF. CDR3 DNA sequence: TGTGCCAGTAGTATCGGACAGATCGACTATGGCTACACCTTC.

Remarks on this clonotype: A read error may be the cause here, since a much bigger clone is one base away. CDR3 nucleotides: TGCGGTGCTAGTCATCATGAGCAGTTCTTC. Protein sequence: CGASHHEQFF. V and J are TRBV20-1 and TRBJ2-1; D remains unclear. Germline V gives CDR1 DFQATT, CDR2 SNEGSKA (reference sequence). The CDR3 runs to 10 residues.

This clonotype showed up many times. The V call is TRBV5-1, the J call TRBJ2-5; D is unclear. Near its end, the DNA agrees better with TRBJ2-7, so the J call may be wrong. The CDR3 has 13 amino acids. CDR1 SGHRS and CDR2 YFSETQ come from the germline V gene. CDR3 nucleotide sequence: TGCGCCAGCAGCTTGTGGGAAAACTCCGAGCAGTACTTC. It specifies CASSLWENSEQYF.

Many counts were recorded for this clonotype. The rearrangement links TRBV29-1 to TRBJ1-2, with D hard to call. The germline CDR1 and CDR2 sequences are SQVTM and ANQGSEA. This CDR3 has 12 residues. Trimming stripped 0 bases from V and 2 bases from J, with 4 bases between. In nucleotides, the CDR3 is TGCAGCGTTGAAGATCCCAACTATGGCTACACCTTC. Protein sequence: CSVEDPNYGYTF.

The gene calls are TRBV5-1 and TRBJ1-5, with D tentatively TRBD1 (5 bases). The germline gives CDR1 SGHRS, CDR2 YFSETQ. V was cut by 1 base and J by 5 bases, with 13 bases left in between. This CDR3 region has 15 residues. In DNA, the CDR3 is TGCGCCAGCAGCTTGAATGGGGCCTCGGATCAGCCCCAGCATTTT. Amino acids: CASSLNGASDQPQHF. Together with reference TRBV5-1 and TRBJ1-5, the CDR3 gives the full variable domain: KAGVTQTPRYLIKTRGQQVTLSCSPISGHRSVSWYQQTPGQGLQFLFEYFSETQRNKGNFPGRFSGRQFSNSRSEMNVSTLELGDSALYLCASSLNGASDQPQHFGDGTRLSIL.

The genes are TRBV28 and TRBJ2-7; D unclear. The CDR3 sequence is 11 residues long. Germline V gives CDR1 MDHEN, CDR2 SYDVKM. The V and J ends lost 6 bases and 6 bases respectively, with 9 bases between them. CDR3 DNA: TGTGCCAGCAGCGATGCGCGCGAGCAGTACTTC. This encodes CASSDAREQYF.

In its sample, this clonotype was seen a few times. This chain joins TRBV20-1 and TRBJ2-1; 9 positions match TRBD1. The CDR3 spans 13 residues. CDR1 is DFQATT and CDR2 is SNEGSKA in the germline V gene (reference sequence). V lost 5 bases to trimming and J lost 7 bases; unmatched junction nucleotides: 6. The DNA of the CDR3 is TGCAGTGCTCTGGGACAGGGAGTAAATGAGCAGTTCTTC. Translation gives CSALGQGVNEQFF.

V and J are TRBV7-3 and TRBJ2-7; TRBD1 is a possible D gene (5 bases). Germline CDR1 SGHTA, CDR2 FQGTGA. V lost 0 bases and J lost 4, with 13 bases in between. The CDR3 contains 15 residues. CDR3 region: CASSLTPGQGYEQYF. The CDR3 nucleotides read TGTGCCAGCAGCTTAACGCCAGGACAAGGGTACGAGCAGTACTTC.

This chain uses TRBV12-3 or TRBV12-4 with TRBJ1-2; tentative D call: TRBD1 (5 bases). The V and J ends lost 7 bases and 2 bases respectively, with 14 bases between them. The CDR3 runs 14 residues. CDR3 coding DNA: TGTGCCAGCACCCCAAGAGGGGTGAACTATGGCTACACCTTC. This encodes CASTPRGVNYGYTF.

The rearrangement links TRBV27 to TRBJ2-1; weak D call: TRBD2 (6 bases). CDR1 is MNHEY and CDR2 is SMNVEV in the germline V gene (reference sequence). V was pared by 4 bases and J by 0 bases, with 13 bases between. This CDR3 has 16 amino acids. For the CDR3, the DNA is TGTGCCAGCAGTTCCGGACTATTCTACTCCTACAATGAGCAGTTCTTC. Its translation is CASSSGLFYSYNEQFF.

On this clonotype itself: This is likely a read error, given that the CDR3 carries no conserved phenylalanine or tryptophan at its end. The gene calls are TRBV27 and TRBJ2-3; D may be TRBD1 (5 bases). The germline V gene has CDR1 MNHEY and CDR2 SMNVEV (reference sequence). This CDR3 contains 17 residues. V was trimmed by 0 bases and J by 4 bases, leaving 17 bases between them. The CDR3 coding sequence is TGTGCCAGCAGTTTATCGATCACGGCCCAGGGCTCAGATACGCAGTATGTT. Amino acids: CASSLSITAQGSDTQYV.

This clonotype was seen repeatedly, ten times or more. This chain uses TRBV27 with TRBJ1-6; 8 bases agree with TRBD1. Germline assignment: CDR1 MNHEY and CDR2 SMNVEV (reference sequence). CDR3 length: 14 residues. J lost 7 bases, V lost 1 base, and 0 bases had no gene match. CDR3 sequence reads: CASSLWTGNSPLHF. The CDR3 bases are TGTGCCAGCAGTTTATGGACAGGGAATTCACCCCTCCACTTT.

The J gene is TRBJ2-1, the V gene TRBV5-1; 9 bases line up with TRBD2. Per the germline V gene, CDR1 is SGHRS and CDR2 is YFSETQ. This CDR3 contains 18 residues. Trimming removed 2 bases from V and 7 bases from J; junction bases left unmatched: 16. As DNA, the CDR3 is TGCGCCAGCAGCTTATTTCCTAGCGGGAAGGAGACGGCGAATGAGCAGTTCTTC. This sequence encodes CASSLFPSGKETANEQFF.

This clonotype turned up a few times. The V gene is TRBV20-1, the J gene TRBJ1-2, with D perhaps TRBD1 (5 bases). CDR1 DFQATT and CDR2 SNEGSKA come from the germline V gene (reference sequence). V lost 3 bases, J lost 3 bases, and 11 bases lay in between. There are 13 residues in the CDR3. Written as DNA, the CDR3 is TGCAGTGCTAGTTTGGGGCGGCACTATGGCTACACCTTC. Translating it yields CSASLGRHYGYTF.

As regards this clonotype: This could be a read error, since a much larger clone is one nucleotide away. This sequence joins TRBV29-1 and TRBJ2-6; possibly TRBD1 for D (5 bases). Germline V gene data show CDR1 as SQVTM and CDR2 as ANQGSEA. The CDR3 runs 14 residues. CDR3 sequence reads: CSAETFSGANVRTF. CDR3 coding DNA: TGCAGCGCCGAGACCTTCTCTGGGGCCAACGTCCGGACTTTC.

This clonotype came up a few times. The chain couples TRBV10-2 to TRBJ1-4; D uncertain. This CDR3 comprises 14 residues. The V end lost 7 bases, the J end lost 7 bases, and 16 bases lay between the germline ends. CDR1 is WSHSY and CDR2 is SAAADI in the germline V gene. CDR3 region: CASTQNTGSEKLFF. CDR3 DNA sequence: TGCGCCAGCACCCAGAATACGGGGAGTGAAAAACTGTTTTTT.

There are a few counts of this clonotype. The V and J genes are TRBV9 and TRBJ2-7; perhaps TRBD1 as D (7 bases). Germline V gene sequence: CDR1 SGDLS, CDR2 YYNGEE. Trimming stripped 7 bases from V and 4 bases from J, with 21 bases between. The CDR3 extends over 15 amino acids. CDR3 in DNA: TGTGCCAGCTGGAGGGGGCCTCGACTTGCATACGAGCAGTACTTC. Protein sequence: CASWRGPRLAYEQYF.

This clonotype was found a few times. V usage is TRBV5-1 and J usage is TRBJ2-1; the match to TRBD1 covers 9 bases. This CDR3 region has 14 residues. V lost 2 bases and J lost 9; bases outside the gene matches: 6. From germline, CDR1 is SGHRS and CDR2 YFSETQ. The CDR3 loop is CASSFGGQGSEQFF. DNA for the CDR3: TGCGCCAGCAGCTTCGGGGGACAGGGCAGTGAGCAGTTCTTC.

There are a few counts of this clonotype. The chain has TRBV5-1 and TRBJ1-2; D is possibly TRBD1 (5 bases). The CDR3 extends over 13 amino acids. Germline lookup yields CDR1 SGHRS and CDR2 YFSETQ. Trimming shortened V by 1 base and J by 6 bases, and 10 bases separated the two germline ends. CDR3: CASSLIGENGYTF. Written as DNA, the CDR3 is TGCGCCAGCAGCTTGATAGGGGAAAATGGCTACACCTTC.

This chain connects TRBV27 to TRBJ2-1; 14 bases map to TRBD2. V lost 2 bases to trimming and J lost 8 bases; unmatched junction nucleotides: 11. The CDR3 is 18 residues long. CDR1 MNHEY and CDR2 SMNVEV come from the germline V gene (reference sequence). The CDR3 DNA follows: TGTGCCAGCAGTTTAATGGTTGGACTAGCGGGGGGCTGGGATGAGCAGTTCTTC. Protein product: CASSLMVGLAGGWDEQFF.

This clonotype was detected a few times. CDR3 loop: CASSSTRGAAYEQYF. CDR3 nucleotide sequence: TGTGCCAGTAGTTCCACTCGGGGGGCCGCCTACGAGCAGTACTTC. V gene TRBV19 combines with J gene TRBJ2-7; D might be TRBD2 (7 bases). V lost 5 bases and J 2 bases, leaving 16 bases between the germline ends. This CDR3 is built from 15 residues. The germline V gene encodes CDR1 LNHDA and CDR2 SQIVND (reference sequence).

The chain recombines TRBV18 with TRBJ2-7; a weak D match, TRBD1 (5 bases). There are 15 residues in the CDR3. V was pared by 6 bases and J by 5 bases, with 20 bases between. The germline CDR1 and CDR2 sequences are KGHSH and LQKENI. CDR3 sequence (DNA): TGTGCCAGCTCGATTGGGGCCCTCAAAGTGGACGAGCAGTACTTC. This translates into CASSIGALKVDEQYF.

This clonotype was observed a handful of times. J is TRBJ2-3 and V is TRBV7-9, with D perhaps TRBD2 (5 bases). CDR1 SEHNR and CDR2 FQNEAQ come from the germline V gene (reference sequence). Between the trimmed V and J ends, which lost 3 bases and 6 bases, there was a span of 22 bases. The CDR3 loop spans 17 amino acids. CDR3 sequence reads: CASSLSVWTLVSDTQYF. CDR3 coding DNA: TGTGCCAGCAGCTTGTCTGTCTGGACTCTTGTTTCGGATACGCAGTATTTT.